This TCR beta chain was found in a study of response to subunit inactivated influenza vaccine (dated by TCRdb to the late 2010s). Context from the whole study: Deep quantitative profiling of the T cell receptor repertoire was used in the study to follow responses to a trivalent subunit inactivated influenza vaccine.

This clonotype was observed at least ten times. Its binding antigen is unknown. Base-call qualities are not available, and no considerably larger clone is one nucleotide away. The cysteine opens and the phenylalanine closes a CDR3 of 11 amino acids. Only the CDR3 region is kept as DNA, spanning 33 bases read in frame from base 1. The trim is 4 bases for V and 6 bases for J, with a gap of 5 bases between the germline ends. What the authors observed across the whole study: The authors suggested that each seasonal influenza vaccination may recruit only a limited number of new T cells.

The library was prepared using RT-PCR. The instrument was an Illumina HiSeq 2500. Clones were called with MiXCR by TCRdb after fastp trimmed the public reads at Q25, and only in-frame beta chains were retained. Each entry is one CDR3 protein sequence, shown with its most common DNA and genes. In this sample the table shows around 470,000 distinct CDR3 sequences, about 7.2% of which occur a single time. The ten largest clonotypes hold under 15% of the sample. Here the sequenced sample was PBMCs from blood, taken about 23 months after vaccination. The origin of this receptor is a man in his fifties or sixties who received an inactivated influenza vaccine. Donor details come from another sample of the same person, matched by shared clones. The rearrangement combines TRBV12-3 or TRBV12-4 with TRBJ2-3, with no confident D gene call. The nucleotide sequence is given as TGTGCCAGCAGTTCCCCGGATACGCAGTATTTT. It encodes CASSSPDTQYF.